The sample holds a few counts of the clone carrying this TCR beta chain. Its specificity is not known. This sample was taken from a study of response to subunit inactivated influenza vaccine. Notes on the study in general: T cells newly recruited by each seasonal influenza vaccination are few, the authors suggested.

TCRdb processed the RT-PCR reads anew with MiXCR; each CDR3 protein has one entry. The repertoire consists of 710,000 or so distinct CDR3 sequences, with around 16% occurring once and the leading ten covering roughly 11%. The origin of this receptor is a man aged 45-60 years who received an inactivated influenza vaccine. Sample: PBMCs from blood, taken 11 to 12 days after vaccination.

The CDR3 DNA is TGTGCCAGCCGAACCCCCCGCAGGGCAGATACGCAGTATTTT. Protein product: CASRTPRRADTQYF. The chain is built from TRBV6-1 and TRBJ2-3; D is possibly TRBD1 (5 bases). Germline CDR1 MNHNS, CDR2 SASEGT. Trimming pared 8 bases from V and 4 bases from J, leaving 16 bases between. The CDR3 length is 14 residues.